The 5 T cell receptor beta chains given below trace back to one sample, sequenced in a study of T cell responses to AZD1222 COVID-19 vaccine. Sequenced by immunoSEQ multiplex PCR; TCRdb stores in-frame clones only, minus some. The sample lists about 170,000 clones, around 88% occurring once. Source: peripheral blood, taken 28 days after the second AZD1222 dose. Receptors originate from an adult who received the AZD1222 COVID-19 vaccine.

A few counts support this clone. DNA for the CDR3: TGTGCCAGCAGCACCCTAGACAGGGGGAACACCGGGGAGCTGTTTTTT. It specifies CASSTLDRGNTGELFF. The J gene is TRBJ2-2, the V gene TRBV13; 8 bases map to TRBD1. This CDR3 comprises 16 residues. Trimming at V came to 5 bases and at J to 1 base, leaving 6 bases not matched to a gene. Germline CDR1 and CDR2: PRHDT and FYEKMQ (reference sequence). Combining the CDR3 with reference TRBV13 and TRBJ2-2 gives the whole variable domain AAGVIQSPRHLIKEKRETATLKCYPIPRHDTVYWYQQGPGQDPQFLISFYEKMQSDKGSIPDRFSAQQFSDYHSELNMSSLELGDSALYFCASSTLDRGNTGELFFGEGSRLTVL.

This clone was picked up one time. This chain connects TRBV12-3 or TRBV12-4 to TRBJ2-5; 7 bases map to TRBD1. The CDR3 has 13 residues. Trimming cost V 6 bases and J 8 bases; bases outside gene matches: 9. In nucleotides, the CDR3 is TGTGCCAGCAGCCCTGGGACAGCCCTCACCCAGTACTTC. Residues: CASSPGTALTQYF.

This rearrangement joins TRBV2 to TRBJ1-2; TRBD1 is a possible D gene (5 bases). V was shortened by 5 bases and J by 5 bases, with 15 bases between the two germline ends. CDR1 SNHLY and CDR2 FYNNEI come from the germline V gene. The CDR3 sequence is 14 residues long. The CDR3 sequence: CASSPPDSWYGYTF. CDR3 sequence (DNA): TGTGCCAGCAGTCCCCCAGACAGTTGGTATGGCTACACCTTC.

The V gene is TRBV4-2, the J gene TRBJ1-5, with TRBD1 identical over 7 bases. Germline trimming cut 3 bases from V and 4 bases from J; bases unmatched to any gene: 6. There are 15 residues in the CDR3. The germline CDR1 and CDR2 sequences are LGHNA and YNFKEQ. The CDR3 DNA is TGTGCCAGCAGCCAGGACGACAGGGTGAATCAGCCCCAGCATTTT. Protein product: CASSQDDRVNQPQHF.

The gene calls are TRBV6-5 and TRBJ1-4; TRBD1 might be the D (5 bases). Trimming cost V 5 bases and J 7 bases, with 14 bases left between them. The CDR3 contains 14 residues. CDR1 and CDR2 (germline): MNHEY, SVGAGI. CDR3 nucleotide sequence: TGTGCCAGCAGTAAGGCAGGGATAGGTGAAAAACTGTTTTTT. Residues: CASSKAGIGEKLFF.